A single T cell receptor beta chain is shown here with its context. Its antigen is not known. Presence of unique molecular identifiers characterized the TCR beta cDNA libraries. Each CDR3 protein is one row after TCRdb ran MiXCR on the PCR reads. The sample lists 250,000 to 300,000 distinct CDR3 sequences, 36% seen once, with around 4.8% in the top ten. These data originate in a study of post-analysis software for immune sequencing data. Findings and caveats of the study: TRBV segments more frequent in patients than in controls numbered roughly five and included TRBV5-6, TRBV5-1 and TRBV20-1.

The CDR3 runs 15 residues. Germline V gives CDR1 SGHRS, CDR2 YFSETQ. V gave up 0 bases and J gave up 4 bases, with 13 bases separating them. Sequencing was done on a sample of blood. This rearrangement joins TRBV5-1 to TRBJ2-5; D is undetermined. This receptor was identified in a girl under 18 with multiple sclerosis. In DNA form, the CDR3 reads TGCGCCAGCAGCTTGGAACCAGAATCGACAGAGACCCAGTACTTC. This encodes CASSLEPESTETQYF.